This T cell receptor beta chain comes out of a study of vaccination effects on CD4 cells after COVID-19. Across the study: Relative to the second dose, post-vaccine samples were obtained a median of 72 days later. Whole-study results and caveats: Substantial clonal contraction characterized both infection- and vaccine-induced clones late after vaccination. In vaccinees who were healthy, merely 1 out of 255 vaccine-induced clones cross-reacted with common cold coronaviruses.

Ahead of sequencing, the ViraFEST assay grew antigen-specific CD4+ T cells using viral peptide pools. A roughly 10-day culture period preceded the isolation of CD4+ T cells. Everyone in the study got two shots of either the BNT162b2 or mRNA-1273 vaccine. People in the vaccine group had not been infected with SARS-CoV-2 before, and their nucleocapsid antibodies were negative. V was cut by 1 base and J by 4 bases, with 11 bases left in between. Germline V gene lookup returns CDR1 SGHTA and CDR2 FQGNSA. The length of the CDR3 is 15 residues. Regarding this clone: No antigen is known for it.

Here immunoSEQ multiplex PCR was the method, and the copy in TCRdb shows in-frame clones only, minus some. Altogether around 16,000 clones are present, roughly 68% being singletons, with the ten largest covering about 8.2%. The sample here was CD4+ T cells from PBMCs cultured with SARS-CoV-2 spike peptides, taken after COVID-19 vaccination. V gene TRBV7-2 combines with J gene TRBJ1-3; perhaps TRBD1 as D (5 bases). The clonotype was recovered from a human donor who received a COVID-19 vaccine. The CDR3 DNA reads TGTGCCAGCAGCTTAGGGGGGTTAGCAGGAAACACCATATATTTT. As protein: CASSLGGLAGNTIYF.